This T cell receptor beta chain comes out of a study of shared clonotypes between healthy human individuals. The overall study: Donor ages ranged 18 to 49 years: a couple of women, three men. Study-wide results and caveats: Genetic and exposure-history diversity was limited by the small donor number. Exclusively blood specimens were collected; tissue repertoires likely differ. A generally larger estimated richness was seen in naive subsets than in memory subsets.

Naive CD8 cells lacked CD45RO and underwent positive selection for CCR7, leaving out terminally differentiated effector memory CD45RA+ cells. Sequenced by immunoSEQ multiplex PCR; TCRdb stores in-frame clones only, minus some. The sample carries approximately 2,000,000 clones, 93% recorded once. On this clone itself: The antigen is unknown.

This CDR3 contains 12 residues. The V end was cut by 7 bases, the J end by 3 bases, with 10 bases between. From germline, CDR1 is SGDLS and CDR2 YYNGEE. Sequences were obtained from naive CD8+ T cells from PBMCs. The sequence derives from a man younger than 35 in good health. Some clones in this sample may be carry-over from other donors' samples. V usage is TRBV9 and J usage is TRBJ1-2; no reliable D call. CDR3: CASGPGDYGYTF. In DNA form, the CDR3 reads TGTGCCAGCGGGCCAGGAGACTATGGCTACACCTTC.